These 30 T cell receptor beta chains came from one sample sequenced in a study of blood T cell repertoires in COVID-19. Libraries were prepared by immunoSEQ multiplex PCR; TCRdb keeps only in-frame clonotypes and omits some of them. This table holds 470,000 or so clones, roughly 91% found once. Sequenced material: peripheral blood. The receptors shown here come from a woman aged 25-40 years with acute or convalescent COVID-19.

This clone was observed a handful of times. The CDR3 spells CASPAGLDTIYF. In DNA, the CDR3 is TGTGCCAGTCCTGCGGGCCTAGACACCATATATTTT. This chain links TRBV3-1 (or the pseudogene TRBV3-2) with TRBJ1-3; no firm D call. The CDR3 runs to 12 residues. Germline loops: CDR1 LGHDT, CDR2 YNNKEL (reference sequence). V lost 9 bases to trimming and J lost 8 bases, with 14 bases between them.

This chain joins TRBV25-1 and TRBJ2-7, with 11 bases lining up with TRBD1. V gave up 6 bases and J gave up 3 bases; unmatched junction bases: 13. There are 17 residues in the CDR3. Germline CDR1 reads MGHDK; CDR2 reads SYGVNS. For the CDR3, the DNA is TGTGCCAGCAGACCGGGACAGGGGGATTTTTGGATCTACGAGCAGTACTTC. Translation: CASRPGQGDFWIYEQYF.

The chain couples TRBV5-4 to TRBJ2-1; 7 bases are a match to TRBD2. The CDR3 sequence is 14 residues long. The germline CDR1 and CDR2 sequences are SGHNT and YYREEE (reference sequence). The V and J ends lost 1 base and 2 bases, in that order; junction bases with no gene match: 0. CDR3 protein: CASSLRGAYNEQFF. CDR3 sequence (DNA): TGTGCCAGCAGCTTGCGGGGGGCCTACAATGAGCAGTTCTTC. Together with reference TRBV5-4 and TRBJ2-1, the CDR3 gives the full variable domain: ETGVTQSPTHLIKTRGQQVTLRCSSQSGHNTVSWYQQALGQGPQFIFQYYREEENGRGNFPPRFSGLQFPNYSSELNVNALELDDSALYLCASSLRGAYNEQFFGPGTRLTVL.

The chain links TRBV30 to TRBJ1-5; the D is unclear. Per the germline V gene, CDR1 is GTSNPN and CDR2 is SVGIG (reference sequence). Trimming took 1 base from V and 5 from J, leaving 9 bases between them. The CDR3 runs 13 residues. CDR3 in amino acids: CAWSGQRDQPQHF. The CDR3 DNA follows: TGTGCCTGGAGTGGGCAGAGGGATCAGCCCCAGCATTTT.

Written as DNA, the CDR3 is TGTGCCAGCAGCCAAGATCGGTCCGGGGAGCTGTTTTTT. It translates to CASSQDRSGELFF. V and J are TRBV4-2 and TRBJ2-2, with unresolved D. From germline, CDR1 is LGHNA and CDR2 YNFKEQ. The CDR3 length is 13 residues. With 0 bases removed from V and 6 bases from J, the gap between germline ends came to 5 bases.

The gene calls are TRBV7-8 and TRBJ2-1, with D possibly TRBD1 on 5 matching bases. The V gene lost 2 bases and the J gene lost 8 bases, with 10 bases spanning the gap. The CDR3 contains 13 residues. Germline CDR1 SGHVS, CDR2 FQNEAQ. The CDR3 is CASSLSWGDEQFF. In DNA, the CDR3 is TGTGCCAGCAGCTTAAGTTGGGGCGATGAGCAGTTCTTC.

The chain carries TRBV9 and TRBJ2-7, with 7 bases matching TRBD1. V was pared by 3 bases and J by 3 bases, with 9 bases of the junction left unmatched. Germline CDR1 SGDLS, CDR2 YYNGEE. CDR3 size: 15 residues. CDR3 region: CASSDGPGQNYEQYF. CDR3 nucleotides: TGTGCCAGCAGCGACGGACCGGGACAGAACTACGAGCAGTACTTC. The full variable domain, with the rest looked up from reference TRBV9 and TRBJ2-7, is DSGVTQTPKHLITATGQRVTLRCSPRSGDLSVYWYQQSLDQGLQFLIQYYNGEERAKGNILERFSAQQFPDLHSELNLSSLELGDSALYFCASSDGPGQNYEQYFGPGTRLTVT.

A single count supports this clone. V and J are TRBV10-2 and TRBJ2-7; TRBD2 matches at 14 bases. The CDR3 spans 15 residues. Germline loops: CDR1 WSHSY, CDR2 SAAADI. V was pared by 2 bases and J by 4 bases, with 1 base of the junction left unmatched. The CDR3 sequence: CASSEGLAGGYEQYF. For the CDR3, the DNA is TGCGCCAGCAGTGAGGGACTAGCGGGGGGATACGAGCAGTACTTC.

CDR3 sequence (DNA): TGTGCCAGCAGTTTATTAGGGGGGGCAGATACGCAGTATTTT. It yields the protein CASSLLGGADTQYF. J is TRBJ2-3 and V is TRBV27; D is perhaps TRBD2 (7 bases). Trimming left V 1 base short and J 4 bases short, with 9 bases between. Germline lookup yields CDR1 MNHEY and CDR2 SMNVEV (reference sequence). The CDR3 totals 14 residues.

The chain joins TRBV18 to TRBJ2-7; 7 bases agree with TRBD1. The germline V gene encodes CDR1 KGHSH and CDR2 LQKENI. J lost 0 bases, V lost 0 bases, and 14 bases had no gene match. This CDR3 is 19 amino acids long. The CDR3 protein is CASSPPGTVSFDNSYEQYF. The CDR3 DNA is TGTGCCAGCTCACCACCGGGGACAGTATCTTTCGACAACTCCTACGAGCAGTACTTC.

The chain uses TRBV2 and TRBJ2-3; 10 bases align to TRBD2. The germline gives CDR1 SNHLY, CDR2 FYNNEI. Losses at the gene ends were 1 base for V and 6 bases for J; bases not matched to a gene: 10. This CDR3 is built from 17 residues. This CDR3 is CASSEGWSGGAEDTQYF. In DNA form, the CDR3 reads TGTGCCAGCAGTGAAGGGTGGAGCGGGGGGGCGGAGGATACGCAGTATTTT.

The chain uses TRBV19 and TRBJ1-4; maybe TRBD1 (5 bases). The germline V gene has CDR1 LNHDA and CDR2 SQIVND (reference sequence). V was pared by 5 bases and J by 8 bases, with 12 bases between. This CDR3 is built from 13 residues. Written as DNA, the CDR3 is TGTGCCAGTAGTCCCAGGGTCTCGGAAAAACTGTTTTTT. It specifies CASSPRVSEKLFF.

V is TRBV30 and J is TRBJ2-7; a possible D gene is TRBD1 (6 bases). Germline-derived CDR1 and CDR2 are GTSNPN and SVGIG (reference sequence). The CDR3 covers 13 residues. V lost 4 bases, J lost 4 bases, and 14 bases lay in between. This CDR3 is CAWNSGTNYEQYF. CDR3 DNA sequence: TGTGCCTGGAACTCTGGGACAAATTACGAGCAGTACTTC. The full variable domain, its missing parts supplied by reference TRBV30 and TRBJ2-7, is SQTIHQWPATLVQPVGSPLSLECTVEGTSNPNLYWYRQAAGRGLQLLFYSVGIGQISSEVPQNLSASRPQDRQFILSSKKLLLSDSGFYLCAWNSGTNYEQYFGPGTRLTVT.

CDR3 sequence (DNA): TGTGCCAGCAGCTTTTTTGCCGGGGCGGGGGAGACCCAGTACTTC. Its protein product is CASSFFAGAGETQYF. This sequence joins TRBV5-8 and TRBJ2-5; D may be TRBD2 (6 bases). This CDR3 contains 15 residues. V dropped 2 bases and J dropped 5 bases, with 16 bases sitting between them. Germline V gene lookup returns CDR1 SGHTS and CDR2 YDEGEE.

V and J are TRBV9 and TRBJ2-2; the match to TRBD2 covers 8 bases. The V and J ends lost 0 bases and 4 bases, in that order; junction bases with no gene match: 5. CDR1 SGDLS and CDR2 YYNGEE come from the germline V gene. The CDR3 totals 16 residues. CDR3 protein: CASSVAGGPITGELFF. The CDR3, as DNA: TGTGCCAGCAGCGTAGCGGGGGGGCCCATCACCGGGGAGCTGTTTTTT.

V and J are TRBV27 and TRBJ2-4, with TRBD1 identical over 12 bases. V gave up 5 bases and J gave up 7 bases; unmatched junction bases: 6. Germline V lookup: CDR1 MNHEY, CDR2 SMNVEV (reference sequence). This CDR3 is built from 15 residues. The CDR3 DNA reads TGTGCCAGCAGTCCAGGGACAGGGGGCCAGAACATTCAGTACTTC. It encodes CASSPGTGGQNIQYF.

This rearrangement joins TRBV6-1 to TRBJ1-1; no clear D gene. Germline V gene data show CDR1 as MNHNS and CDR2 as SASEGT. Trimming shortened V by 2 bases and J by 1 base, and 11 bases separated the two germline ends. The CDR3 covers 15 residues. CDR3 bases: TGTGCCAGCAGTGAACTGGGCACAGCGAACACTGAAGCTTTCTTT. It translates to CASSELGTANTEAFF.

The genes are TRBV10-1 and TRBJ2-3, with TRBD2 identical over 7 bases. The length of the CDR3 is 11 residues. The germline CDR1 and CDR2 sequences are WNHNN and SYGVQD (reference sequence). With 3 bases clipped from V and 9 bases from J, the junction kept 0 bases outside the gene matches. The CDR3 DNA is TGCGCCAGCAGTGACGGGAGGACGCAGTATTTT. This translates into CASSDGRTQYF.

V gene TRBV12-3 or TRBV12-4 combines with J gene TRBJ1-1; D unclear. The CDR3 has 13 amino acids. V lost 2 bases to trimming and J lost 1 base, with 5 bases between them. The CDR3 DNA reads TGTGCCAGCAGTTTAAGCCAGAACACTGAAGCTTTCTTT. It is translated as CASSLSQNTEAFF.

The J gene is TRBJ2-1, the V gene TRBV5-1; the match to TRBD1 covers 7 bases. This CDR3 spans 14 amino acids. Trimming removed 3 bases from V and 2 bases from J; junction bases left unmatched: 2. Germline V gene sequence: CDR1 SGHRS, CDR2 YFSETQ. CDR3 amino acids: CASSWGTAYNEQFF. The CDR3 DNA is TGCGCCAGCAGCTGGGGGACAGCCTACAATGAGCAGTTCTTC.

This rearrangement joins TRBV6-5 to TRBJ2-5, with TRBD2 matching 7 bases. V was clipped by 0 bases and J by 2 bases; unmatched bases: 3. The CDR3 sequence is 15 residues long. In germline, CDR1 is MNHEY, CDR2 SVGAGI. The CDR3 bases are TGTGCCAGCAGTTACTCGCCTAGCGGACAAGAGACCCAGTACTTC. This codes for CASSYSPSGQETQYF.

The CDR3 DNA reads TGTGCCAGCAGTTTATCGAGCCTCGGGCCCCTCCACTTT. Translated: CASSLSSLGPLHF. The chain employs TRBV27 and TRBJ1-6; D gene ambiguous. This CDR3 is 13 amino acids long. V lost 0 bases to trimming and J lost 13 bases, with 10 bases between them. Germline V CDR1 and CDR2: MNHEY, SMNVEV (reference sequence).

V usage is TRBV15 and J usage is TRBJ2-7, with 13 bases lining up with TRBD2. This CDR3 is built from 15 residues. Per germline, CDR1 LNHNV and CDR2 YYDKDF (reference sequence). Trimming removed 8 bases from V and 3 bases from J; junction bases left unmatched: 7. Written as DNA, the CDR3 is TGTGCCACCGGACCCGGGACTAGCGGGGTCTACGAGCAGTACTTC. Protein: CATGPGTSGVYEQYF.

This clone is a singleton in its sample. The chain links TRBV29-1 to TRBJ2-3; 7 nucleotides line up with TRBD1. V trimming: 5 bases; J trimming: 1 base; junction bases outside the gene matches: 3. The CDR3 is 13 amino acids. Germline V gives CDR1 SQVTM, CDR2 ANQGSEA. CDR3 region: CSVNTGGTDTQYF. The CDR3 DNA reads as TGCAGCGTTAATACAGGGGGCACAGATACGCAGTATTTT.

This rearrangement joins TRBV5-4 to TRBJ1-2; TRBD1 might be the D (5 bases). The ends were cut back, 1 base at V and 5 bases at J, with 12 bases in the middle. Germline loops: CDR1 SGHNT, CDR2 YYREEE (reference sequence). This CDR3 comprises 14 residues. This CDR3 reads CASSLWTNPYGYTF. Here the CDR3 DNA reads TGTGCCAGCAGCTTGTGGACAAATCCGTATGGCTACACCTTC.

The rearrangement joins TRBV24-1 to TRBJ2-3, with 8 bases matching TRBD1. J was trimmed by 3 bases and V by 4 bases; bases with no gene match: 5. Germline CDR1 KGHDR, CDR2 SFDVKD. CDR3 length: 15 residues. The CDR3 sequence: CATSEGQGLTDTQYF. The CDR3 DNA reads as TGTGCCACCAGTGAAGGACAGGGTTTGACAGATACGCAGTATTTT.

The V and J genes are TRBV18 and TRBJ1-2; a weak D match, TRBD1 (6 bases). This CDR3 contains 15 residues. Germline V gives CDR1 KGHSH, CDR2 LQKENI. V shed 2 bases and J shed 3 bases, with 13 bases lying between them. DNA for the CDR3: TGTGCCAGCTCACCAGAGTATGGACAGCACTATGGCTACACCTTC. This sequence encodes CASSPEYGQHYGYTF.

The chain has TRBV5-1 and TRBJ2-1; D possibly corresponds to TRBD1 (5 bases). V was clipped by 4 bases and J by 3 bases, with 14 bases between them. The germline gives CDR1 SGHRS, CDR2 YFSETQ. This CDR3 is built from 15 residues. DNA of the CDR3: TGCGCCAGCAGCGTGGGGCAGGGTGTCTACAATGAGCAGTTCTTC. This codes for CASSVGQGVYNEQFF.

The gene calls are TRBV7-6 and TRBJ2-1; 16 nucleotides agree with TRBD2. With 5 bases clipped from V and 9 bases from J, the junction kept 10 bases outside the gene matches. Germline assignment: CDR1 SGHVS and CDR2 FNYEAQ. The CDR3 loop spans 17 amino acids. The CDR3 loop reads CASSLGGTSGGVREQFF. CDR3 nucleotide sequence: TGTGCCAGCAGCCTCGGTGGGACTAGCGGGGGGGTACGTGAGCAGTTCTTC.

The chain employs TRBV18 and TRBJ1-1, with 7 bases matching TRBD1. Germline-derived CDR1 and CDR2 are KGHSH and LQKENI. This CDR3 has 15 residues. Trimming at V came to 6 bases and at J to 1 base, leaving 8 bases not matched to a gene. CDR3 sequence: CASSSQGDGNTEAFF. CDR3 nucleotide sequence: TGTGCCAGCTCGTCCCAGGGGGACGGGAACACTGAAGCTTTCTTT. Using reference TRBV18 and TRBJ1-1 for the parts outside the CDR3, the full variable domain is NAGVMQNPRHLVRRRGQEARLRCSPMKGHSHVYWYRQLPEEGLKFMVYLQKENIIDESGMPKERFSAEFPKEGPSILRIQQVVRGDSAAYFCASSSQGDGNTEAFFGQGTRLTVV.